Included here is one T cell receptor beta chain sequence, with context. CDR3 length: 17 amino acids. Germline V CDR1 and CDR2: LNHDA, SQIVND (reference sequence). V lost 1 base and J 0 bases, leaving 15 bases between the germline ends. The authors' processing: Quantification of nucleated cells was approximated via reference gene primer amplification. The assay was immunoSEQ multiplex PCR, and TCRdb's table has in-frame clones only and misses some. V, J and clone size were drawn from that table, and D and trimming were deduced from the DNA. The sample lists about 210,000 clones, 65% to 85% occurring once. This record comes from a study of blood T cell repertoires in COVID-19. Study context: Some COVID-19 samples were acute and others convalescent; all came from the United States, Italy and Spain. Sources were T cells, B-cell-depleted T cells, or PBMCs; the material itself was cDNA or gDNA.

The receptor was derived from a woman in her 50s with acute or convalescent COVID-19. The chain joins TRBV19 to TRBJ1-1, with a tentative D call TRBD1 (5 bases). Sequencing was carried out using peripheral blood. CDR3: CASSIGSGRAMNTEAFF. CDR3 DNA sequence: TGTGCCAGTAGTATAGGATCGGGCAGGGCCATGAACACTGAAGCTTTCTTT.